This TCR beta chain is drawn from a study of T cells after yellow fever vaccination. General study results and limits: Bulk-population clonotypes that are abundant could appear as contaminants in FACS-sorted repertoires. A limited proportion of clonotypes was detected within both the CD4 and CD8 compartments. The booster response re-showed most primary clones: approximately 95% CD4, approximately 90% CD8.

From germline, CDR1 is MNHEY and CDR2 SVGAGI. The CDR3 runs to 15 residues. The V end was cut by 0 bases, the J end by 7 bases, with 13 bases between. This clonotype was recorded a few times. Its antigen is unknown. TCRdb recomputed calls from the 5' RACE reads with MiXCR, one row per CDR3 protein. In the table there are about 240,000 distinct CDR3 sequences, less than 9% of which are singletons. Source: CD4+ T cells sorted from PBMCs, taken 15 days after the yellow fever booster vaccination. The sequence came from a man under 40 who received the YFV17D yellow fever vaccine. This chain links TRBV6-5 with TRBJ2-4, with D maybe TRBD1 (5 bases). The CDR3 coding sequence is TGTGCCAGCAGTTACTCGAAGGCAGGGTTGAACATTCAGTACTTC. This translates into CASSYSKAGLNIQYF.